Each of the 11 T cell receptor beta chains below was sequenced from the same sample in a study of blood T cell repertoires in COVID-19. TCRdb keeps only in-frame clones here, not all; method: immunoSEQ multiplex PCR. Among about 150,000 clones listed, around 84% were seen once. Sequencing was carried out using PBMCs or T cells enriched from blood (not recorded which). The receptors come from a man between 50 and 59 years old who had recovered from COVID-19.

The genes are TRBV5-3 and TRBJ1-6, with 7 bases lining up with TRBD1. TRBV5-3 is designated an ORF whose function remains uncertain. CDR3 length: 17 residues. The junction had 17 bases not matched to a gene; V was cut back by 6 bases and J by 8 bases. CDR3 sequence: CARTGGQTEKYDSPLHF. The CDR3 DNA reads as TGTGCCAGAACCGGGGGACAGACCGAGAAATATGATTCACCCCTCCACTTT.

CDR3 bases: TGCAGCGTCCAAGGACAGGGGAACACTGAAGCTTTCTTT. Amino acids: CSVQGQGNTEAFF. V and J are TRBV29-1 and TRBJ1-1; 8 nucleotides agree with TRBD1. With V trimmed by 6 bases and J by 1 base, 4 bases remained unmatched. This CDR3 has 13 residues. CDR1 and CDR2 from the germline V gene are SQVTM and ANQGSEA.

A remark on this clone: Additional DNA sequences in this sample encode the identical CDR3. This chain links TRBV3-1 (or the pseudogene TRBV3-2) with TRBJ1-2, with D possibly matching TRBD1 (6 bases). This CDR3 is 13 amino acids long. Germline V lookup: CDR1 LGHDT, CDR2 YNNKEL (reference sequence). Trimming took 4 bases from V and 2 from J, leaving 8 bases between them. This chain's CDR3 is CASSRGGNYGYTF. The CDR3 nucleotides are TGTGCCAGCAGCCGAGGGGGAAACTATGGCTACACCTTC.

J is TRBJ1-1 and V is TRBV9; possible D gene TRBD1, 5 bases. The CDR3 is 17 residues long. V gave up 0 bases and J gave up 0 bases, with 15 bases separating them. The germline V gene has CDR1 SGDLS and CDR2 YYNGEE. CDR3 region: CASSVVGEELMNTEAFF. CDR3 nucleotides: TGTGCCAGCAGCGTAGTAGGGGAAGAACTTATGAACACTGAAGCTTTCTTT.

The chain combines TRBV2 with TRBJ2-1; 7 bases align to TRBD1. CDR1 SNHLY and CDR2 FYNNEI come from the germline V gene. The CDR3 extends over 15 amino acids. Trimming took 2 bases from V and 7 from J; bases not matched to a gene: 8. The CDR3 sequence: CASSERTGLLNEQFF. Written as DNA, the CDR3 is TGTGCCAGCAGTGAAAGGACAGGCCTTCTGAATGAGCAGTTCTTC.

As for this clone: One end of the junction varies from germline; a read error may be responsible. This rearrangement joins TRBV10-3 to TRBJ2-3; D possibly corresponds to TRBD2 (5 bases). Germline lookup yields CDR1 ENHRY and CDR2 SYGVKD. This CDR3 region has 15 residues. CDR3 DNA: TGTGCCATCAGTGAGCGGGGTGGGAGCAGAGATACGCAGTATTTT. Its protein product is CAISERGGSRDTQYF.

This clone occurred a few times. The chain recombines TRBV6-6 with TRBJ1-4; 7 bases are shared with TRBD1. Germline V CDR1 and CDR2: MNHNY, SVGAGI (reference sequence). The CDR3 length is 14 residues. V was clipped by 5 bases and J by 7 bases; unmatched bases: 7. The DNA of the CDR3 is TGTGCCAGCAGTCGCGGACAGGATGTTGAAAAACTGTTTTTT. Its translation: CASSRGQDVEKLFF.

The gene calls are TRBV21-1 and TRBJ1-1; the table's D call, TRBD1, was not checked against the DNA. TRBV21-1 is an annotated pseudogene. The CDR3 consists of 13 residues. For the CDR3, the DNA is TGTGCCAGCAGCAAGAGACAGGGGACTGAAGCTTTCTTT. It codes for CASSKRQGTEAFF.

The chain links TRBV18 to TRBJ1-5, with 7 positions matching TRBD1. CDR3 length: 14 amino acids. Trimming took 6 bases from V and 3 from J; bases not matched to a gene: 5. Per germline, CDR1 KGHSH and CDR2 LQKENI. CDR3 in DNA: TGTGCCAGCTCCCCCGGACAGGCCAATCAGCCCCAGCATTTT. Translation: CASSPGQANQPQHF.

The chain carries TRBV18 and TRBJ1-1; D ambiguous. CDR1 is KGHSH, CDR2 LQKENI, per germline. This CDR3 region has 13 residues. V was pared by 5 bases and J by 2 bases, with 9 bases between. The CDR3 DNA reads TGTGCCAGCTCAAGGGAGATCAACACTGAAGCTTTCTTT. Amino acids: CASSREINTEAFF.

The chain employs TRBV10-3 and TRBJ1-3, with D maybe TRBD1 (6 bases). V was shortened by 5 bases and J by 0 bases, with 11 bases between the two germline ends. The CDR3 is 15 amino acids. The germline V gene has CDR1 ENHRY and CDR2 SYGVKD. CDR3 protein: CAISSTGTSGNTIYF. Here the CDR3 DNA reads TGTGCCATCAGTTCAACAGGGACCTCTGGAAACACCATATATTTT.